The 5 T cell receptor beta chains in this list originate from one sample, sequenced in a study of graft-versus-host responses after intestinal transplantation (dated by TCRdb to the early 2020s). Preparation of the library involved the immunoSEQ multiplex PCR assay. In its TCRdb copy, this immuneACCESS table keeps in-frame sequences only and misses some clones. Where compared with another copy, unresolved V genes explain less than half of these, and the others have no known cause. The sample records fewer than 80,000 clones, 85% to 95% of which are singletons. In total, the top ten clones hold approximately 1.5% of the sample. Antigens of these TCRs are unknown. The time point label on this specimen signifies: cells obtained before transplantation from donor or recipient. The material was unstimulated CD8+ T cells sorted from spleen or lymph node cells, obtained before transplant. The receptors here all came from a human donor who was the organ donor for an intestinal transplant.

This chain joins TRBV29-1 and TRBJ2-7; TRBD2 agrees at 11 bases. The CDR3 sequence is 14 residues long. Germline V gene sequence: CDR1 SQVTM, CDR2 ANQGSEA. The trim removed 1 base at V and 6 bases at J, leaving 5 bases unmatched. CDR3 sequence (DNA): TGCAGCGTTGAAGCTAGCGGGAGGTCGAGCGAGCAGTACTTC. It is translated as CSVEASGRSSEQYF.

Note on this clone: The junction departs from germline at one end; a sequencing error may be responsible. V usage is TRBV2 and J usage is TRBJ2-7, with 8 positions matching TRBD2. CDR3 length equals 19 residues. Looked up from germline, CDR1 is SNHLY and CDR2 is FYNNEI. CDR3 coding DNA: TGTGCCAGCAGCGAAGATCCGGGTTTGCTAGCGGGTGACTCCTACGAGCAGTACTTC. This gives the protein CASSEDPGLLAGDSYEQYF. Complete variable domain (other parts from reference TRBV2 and TRBJ2-7): EPEVTQTPSHQVTQMGQEVILRCVPISNHLYFYWYRQILGQKVEFLVSFYNNEISEKSEIFDDQFSVERPDGSNFTLKIRSTKLEDSAMYFCASSEDPGLLAGDSYEQYFGPGTRLTVT.

The V gene is TRBV7-3, the J gene TRBJ1-1, with 7 bases aligning to TRBD1. V trimming: 6 bases; J trimming: 4 bases; junction bases outside the gene matches: 8. Per germline, CDR1 SGHTA and CDR2 FQGTGA. The CDR3 is 14 residues long. This chain's CDR3 is CASSSTGTVTEAFF. The CDR3 DNA follows: TGTGCCAGCAGTTCTACAGGGACAGTCACTGAAGCTTTCTTT.

Points on this clone: The junction departs from germline at one end; a sequencing error may be responsible. Different DNA sequences within this sample yield the same CDR3. This chain links TRBV4-1 with TRBJ1-1; D is perhaps TRBD1 (5 bases). This CDR3 comprises 15 residues. CDR1 and CDR2 from the germline V gene are MGHRA and YSYEKL. The CDR3 DNA reads as TGCGCCAGCAGCCAAGATCCCGGGGGTGACACTGAGGCTTTCTTT. Residues: CASSQDPGGDTEAFF.

This rearrangement joins TRBV2 to TRBJ2-7, with TRBD2 identical over 8 bases. The germline gives CDR1 SNHLY, CDR2 FYNNEI. J was trimmed by 1 base and V by 1 base; bases with no gene match: 3. This CDR3 spans 15 amino acids. The CDR3 spells CASSEGSSGSYEQYF. The CDR3 bases are TGTGCCAGCAGTGAAGGTTCTAGCGGGTCCTACGAGCAGTACTTC.